The clone carrying this TCR beta chain turned up a few times. Its antigen is undetermined. The sample belongs to a study of T-cell reconstitution after alpha-beta-depleted transplantation in children. Findings of the study overall: Several hundred rapidly expanded clones from non-depleted graft cells reportedly supplied alpha-beta T cells about two months post-transplant.

The V and J ends lost 0 bases and 5 bases, in that order; junction bases with no gene match: 5. The CDR3 is 15 residues long. The germline V gene encodes CDR1 SGHRS and CDR2 YFSETQ. Unique molecular identifiers were built into the TCRbeta library. TCRdb recomputed calls from the PCR reads with MiXCR, one row per CDR3 protein. The table shows around 200,000 distinct CDR3 sequences, with about 15% occurring only once. The specimen comprised PBMCs, mostly from graft donor cells, sampled 360 days after TCRalphabeta/CD19-depleted stem cell transplant. The TCR originated in a male patient between 2 and 9 years old who had a stem cell transplant for acute lymphoblastic leukemia, so the T cells may come from the graft donor. V and J are TRBV5-1 and TRBJ2-3; 8 bases map to TRBD1. The DNA of the CDR3 is TGCGCCAGCAGCTTGGCAGGGGGCGCCGTAGATACGCAGTATTTT. It codes for CASSLAGGAVDTQYF.